The 23 T cell receptor beta chains listed next were all sequenced from one sample in a study of cytomegalovirus exposure and HLA in healthy donors listed by TCRdb under 2017. Libraries were made using the immunoSEQ multiplex PCR assay. A mixture of 60 forward primers for TCR Vbeta segments and 13 reverse primers for TCR Jbeta segments was used in the multiplex PCR. The clones in this table, taken by TCRdb from immuneACCESS, are in-frame only. Not every clone is retained; where verified, under half of the shortfall comes from an unresolved V gene, and the cause of the rest is unknown. The sample's own table lists about 200,000 clones. The top ten clonotypes cover approximately 6.9% of the sample. Input material: PBMCs. The receptors derive from a man between 25 and 39 years old in good health and CMV-seronegative.

This rearrangement joins TRBV7-9 to TRBJ1-4; D unclear. V lost 5 bases to trimming and J lost 5 bases, with 9 bases between them. Germline V gives CDR1 SEHNR, CDR2 FQNEAQ (reference sequence). The CDR3 has 13 amino acids. The CDR3 nucleotides read TGTGCCAGCAGCGTAGGGAGGAATGAAAAACTGTTTTTT. Amino acid sequence: CASSVGRNEKLFF.

This chain joins TRBV7-2 and TRBJ2-1; 7 bases are shared with TRBD2. The CDR3 runs to 13 residues. Unmatched junction bases numbered 1, after V lost 1 base and J lost 7 bases. The germline V gene encodes CDR1 SGHTA and CDR2 FQGNSA. DNA of the CDR3: TGTGCCAGCAGCTTAGGGGAGGGGAATGAGCAGTTCTTC. This encodes CASSLGEGNEQFF.

J is TRBJ2-7 and V is TRBV7-3; TRBD2 matches at 9 bases. Germline V gives CDR1 SGHTA, CDR2 FQGTGA. This CDR3 is 15 amino acids long. Losses at the gene ends were 1 base for V and 5 bases for J; bases not matched to a gene: 6. The CDR3: CASSLRLAGKNEQYF. The CDR3 DNA follows: TGTGCCAGCAGCTTAAGGCTAGCGGGGAAGAACGAGCAGTACTTC.

The rearrangement joins TRBV30 to TRBJ2-3, with D possibly matching TRBD2 (5 bases). The V gene's germline CDR1 is GTSNPN and CDR2 SVGIG (reference sequence). Deletions cut 2 bases from V and 1 base from J, with 13 bases between. The CDR3 runs 15 residues. The CDR3 spells CAWSLEGPGTDTQYF. CDR3 nucleotide sequence: TGTGCCTGGAGTTTAGAGGGCCCCGGCACAGATACGCAGTATTTT.

The J gene is TRBJ2-2, the V gene TRBV4-1; 8 bases align to TRBD1. Germline V gives CDR1 MGHRA, CDR2 YSYEKL. The CDR3 has 19 amino acids. V gave up 0 bases and J gave up 5 bases; unmatched junction bases: 14. CDR3 amino acids: CASSQDQTPGQGRTGELFF. The CDR3 DNA reads TGCGCCAGCAGCCAAGATCAGACCCCAGGACAGGGCCGAACCGGGGAGCTGTTTTTT.

This chain links TRBV19 with TRBJ2-3; the D gene is possibly TRBD2 (6 bases). The CDR3 is 14 amino acids. The germline gives CDR1 LNHDA, CDR2 SQIVND (reference sequence). V was pared by 5 bases and J by 4 bases, with 13 bases between. Written as DNA, the CDR3 is TGTGCCAGTAGTTTGACTAGATCAGCAGATACGCAGTATTTT. This encodes CASSLTRSADTQYF.

Comment on this clone: The sample carries other DNA sequences with the same CDR3. This chain joins TRBV6-5 and TRBJ2-7, with D perhaps TRBD1 (5 bases). Germline V gene data show CDR1 as MNHEY and CDR2 as SVGAGI. The CDR3 extends over 14 amino acids. Trimming cost V 5 bases and J 3 bases, with 14 bases left between them. DNA for the CDR3: TGTGCCAGCAGTAAGGGGATCTTTAGCTACGAGCAGTACTTC. Amino acids: CASSKGIFSYEQYF.

The V call is TRBV29-1, the J call TRBJ2-5; 12 nucleotides match TRBD2. With the DNA end fitting TRBJ2-7 better, the J assignment may be wrong. The CDR3 is 17 residues long. The V gene's germline CDR1 is SQVTM and CDR2 ANQGSEA. The CDR3 sequence: CSVEGTSGNQVPYEQYF. CDR3 DNA: TGCAGCGTTGAAGGGACTAGCGGGAATCAAGTCCCCTACGAGCAGTACTTC.

With respect to this clone: Other DNA sequences from this sample encode an identical CDR3 as well. This sequence joins TRBV30 and TRBJ2-3; D not resolved. CDR3 length: 11 residues. V was cut by 1 base and J by 4 bases, with 3 bases left in between. The germline gives CDR1 GTSNPN, CDR2 SVGIG (reference sequence). DNA for the CDR3: TGTGCCTGGAGTGCAGCAGATACGCAGTATTTT. It encodes CAWSAADTQYF.

J is TRBJ2-1 and V is TRBV5-4; no reliable D call. CDR3 length equals 13 residues. V was pared by 3 bases and J by 8 bases, with 12 bases between. Per the germline V gene, CDR1 is SGHNT and CDR2 is YYREEE (reference sequence). The CDR3, as DNA: TGTGCCAGCAGCTCAAAGGTTCGGGATGAGCAGTTCTTC. It encodes CASSSKVRDEQFF.

The chain uses TRBV10-2 and TRBJ2-3; 9 nucleotides match TRBD1. CDR1 and CDR2 from the germline V gene are WSHSY and SAAADI. The CDR3 is made up of 16 amino acids. With V trimmed by 0 bases and J by 3 bases, 4 bases remained unmatched. CDR3 sequence: CASSESSTGGTDTQYF. DNA of the CDR3: TGCGCCAGCAGTGAGTCGTCGACAGGGGGGACAGATACGCAGTATTTT.

V and J are TRBV27 and TRBJ1-2; perhaps TRBD1 as D (6 bases). This CDR3 has 15 residues. Germline loops: CDR1 MNHEY, CDR2 SMNVEV (reference sequence). Deletions cut 6 bases from V and 2 bases from J, with 16 bases between. The CDR3 region is CASRERGGGNYGYTF. The DNA for the CDR3 is TGTGCCAGCAGGGAACGGGGTGGGGGCAACTATGGCTACACCTTC.

The J gene is TRBJ2-7, the V gene TRBV10-3; 11 bases match TRBD2. Germline lookup yields CDR1 ENHRY and CDR2 SYGVKD. This CDR3 region has 13 residues. The V and J ends lost 6 bases and 6 bases, in that order; junction bases with no gene match: 4. CDR3 in amino acids: CAIRTSGRPEQYF. The CDR3 DNA reads as TGTGCCATCAGAACTAGCGGGAGACCCGAGCAGTACTTC.

V gene TRBV7-6 combines with J gene TRBJ1-5; no clear D. Germline V lookup: CDR1 SGHVS, CDR2 FNYEAQ. Trimming left V 1 base short and J 3 bases short, with 7 bases between. This CDR3 has 14 amino acids. Here the CDR3 reads CASSLERDNQPQHF. As DNA, the CDR3 is TGTGCCAGCAGCTTAGAACGGGACAATCAGCCCCAGCATTTT. Together with reference TRBV7-6 and TRBJ1-5, the CDR3 gives the full variable domain: GAGVSQSPRYKVTKRGQDVALRCDPISGHVSLYWYRQALGQGPEFLTYFNYEAQQDKSGLPNDRFSAERPEGSISTLTIQRTEQRDSAMYRCASSLERDNQPQHFGDGTRLSIL.

The V call is TRBV6-4, the J call TRBJ2-1, with 12 bases lining up with TRBD2. Germline V gene data show CDR1 as MRHNA and CDR2 as SNTAGT. The CDR3 runs 15 residues. J was trimmed by 8 bases and V by 3 bases; bases with no gene match: 5. CDR3 in amino acids: CASSETSGSGDEQFF. Written as DNA, the CDR3 is TGTGCCAGCAGTGAGACTAGCGGGAGTGGTGATGAGCAGTTCTTC.

This chain joins TRBV4-1 and TRBJ2-1; 8 nucleotides align to TRBD2. The trim removed 1 base at V and 8 bases at J, leaving 10 bases unmatched. From germline, CDR1 is MGHRA and CDR2 YSYEKL. The CDR3 sequence is 16 residues long. CDR3 sequence: CASSQASESGGDEQFF. The CDR3 nucleotides read TGCGCCAGCAGCCAAGCATCCGAATCGGGAGGGGATGAGCAGTTCTTC.

The J gene is TRBJ1-2, the V gene TRBV6-1; 10 positions agree with TRBD1. V dropped 6 bases and J dropped 8; count of bases not matched to a gene: 12. This CDR3 is 15 amino acids long. CDR1 is MNHNS, CDR2 SASEGT, per germline. The CDR3 DNA sequence: TGTGCCAGCAGCCAACCTTTCGACAGGGGGCGAGGCTACACCTTC. Translating it yields CASSQPFDRGRGYTF.

J is TRBJ1-2 and V is TRBV6-6, with TRBD1 identical over 10 bases. The CDR3 covers 15 residues. The V and J ends lost 6 bases and 6 bases, in that order; junction bases with no gene match: 10. CDR1 and CDR2 from the germline V gene are MNHNY and SVGAGI (reference sequence). CDR3 loop: CASRLQTGGEHGYTF. The CDR3 region has the DNA TGTGCCAGCAGATTACAGACAGGGGGCGAACATGGCTACACCTTC.

This rearrangement joins TRBV7-6 to TRBJ2-7, with D maybe TRBD2 (5 bases). Trimming removed 1 base at V and 2 bases at J, with 9 bases between. The CDR3 loop spans 14 amino acids. The germline V gene has CDR1 SGHVS and CDR2 FNYEAQ. The CDR3 nucleotides read TGTGCCAGCAGCTTAGACAGCGGAGCCTACGAGCAGTACTTC. Amino acid sequence: CASSLDSGAYEQYF.

The rearrangement joins TRBV7-9 to TRBJ1-5; TRBD1 matches at 7 bases. The CDR3 runs to 14 residues. V trimming: 3 bases; J trimming: 6 bases; junction bases outside the gene matches: 5. The germline CDR1 and CDR2 sequences are SEHNR and FQNEAQ (reference sequence). The CDR3 coding sequence is TGTGCCAGCAGCTTCGCCTCAGGGGGTCAGCCCCAGCATTTT. Its translation: CASSFASGGQPQHF.

The chain carries TRBV7-2 and TRBJ2-7; D ambiguous. V lost 8 bases to trimming and J lost 9 bases, with 20 bases between them. CDR1 SGHTA and CDR2 FQGNSA come from the germline V gene. The CDR3 is 13 residues long. The chain's CDR3 is CASHLVFEEAQYF. The CDR3 bases are TGTGCCAGCCACCTGGTTTTTGAGGAAGCGCAGTACTTC.

The chain links TRBV5-1 to TRBJ2-6; TRBD1 matches at 7 bases. The CDR3 is 18 amino acids. J gave up 1 base and V 4 bases, and 11 bases lay outside the gene matches. Germline lookup yields CDR1 SGHRS and CDR2 YFSETQ. In DNA form, the CDR3 reads TGCGCCAGCAGCCCGGGACAGTCAGTCCGGTCTGGGGCCAACGTCCTGACTTTC. Protein product: CASSPGQSVRSGANVLTF.

The chain links TRBV5-1 to TRBJ1-3, with D possibly being TRBD1 (5 bases). Looked up from germline, CDR1 is SGHRS and CDR2 is YFSETQ. V was trimmed by 4 bases and J by 0 bases, leaving 14 bases between them. The length of the CDR3 is 16 residues. The CDR3, as DNA: TGCGCCAGCAGCCCGGTCCCGACAGTCTCTGGAAACACCATATATTTT. Encoded protein: CASSPVPTVSGNTIYF.